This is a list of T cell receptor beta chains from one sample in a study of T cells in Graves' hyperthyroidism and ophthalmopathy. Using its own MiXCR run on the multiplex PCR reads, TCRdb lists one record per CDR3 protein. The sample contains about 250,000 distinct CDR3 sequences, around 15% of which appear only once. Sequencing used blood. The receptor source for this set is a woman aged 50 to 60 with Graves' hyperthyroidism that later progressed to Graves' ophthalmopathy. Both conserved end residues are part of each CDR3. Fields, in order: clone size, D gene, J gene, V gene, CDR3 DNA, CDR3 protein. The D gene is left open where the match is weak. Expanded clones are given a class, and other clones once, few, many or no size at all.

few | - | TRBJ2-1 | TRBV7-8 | TGTGCCAGCAGCTCCGCGTGGGAGCAGTTCTTC | CASSSAWEQFF
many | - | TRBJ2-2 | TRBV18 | TGTGCCAGCTCACCACCTCACAGGGCGAACACCGGGGAGCTGTTTTTT | CASSPPHRANTGELFF
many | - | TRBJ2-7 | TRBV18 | TGTGCCAGCTCCGGGGAAGAGGGATTCGAGCAGTACTTC | CASSGEEGFEQYF
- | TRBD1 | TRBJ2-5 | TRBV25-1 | TGTGCCAGCAGTGAACAAATCCGACGGACAGGAGCTACGGTTCAAGAGACCCAGTACTTC | CASSEQIRRTGATVQETQYF
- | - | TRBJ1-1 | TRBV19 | TGTGCCAGTAGTATGATGTGGGGGCACCCTGAAGCTTTCTTT | CASSMMWGHPEAFF
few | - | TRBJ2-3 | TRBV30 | TGTGCCTGGGGAGGGGGCCGGGGTACGCAGTATTTT | CAWGGGRGTQYF
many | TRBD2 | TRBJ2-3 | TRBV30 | TGTGCCTGGAGTGTCCGCGGGAGTAAGGATACGCAGTATTTT | CAWSVRGSKDTQYF
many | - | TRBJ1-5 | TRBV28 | TGTGCCAGCAGTTGGGTTCAAAATCAGCCCCAGCATTTT | CASSWVQNQPQHF
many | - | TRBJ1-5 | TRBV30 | TGTGCCTGGGGACGTCGTGGAGGTCAGCCCCAGCATTTT | CAWGRRGGQPQHF
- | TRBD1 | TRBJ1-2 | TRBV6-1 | TGTGCCAGCAGAAGCGAACTGGACAGGGGTTTCCATGGCTACACCTTC | CASRSELDRGFHGYTF
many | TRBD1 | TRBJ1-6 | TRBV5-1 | TGCGCCAGCACAGGAGGGGGCGAGGATTCACCCCTCCACTTT | CASTGGGEDSPLHF
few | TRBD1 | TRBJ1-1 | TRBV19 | TGTGCCAGCCGCCGACAGGGGAGAGACACTGAAGCTTTCTTT | CASRRQGRDTEAFF
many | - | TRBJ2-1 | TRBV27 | TGTGCCAGCAGTTCACCGACGGACTACAATGAGCAGTTCTTC | CASSSPTDYNEQFF
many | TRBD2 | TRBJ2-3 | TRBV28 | TGTGCCAGCAGTAAAGGCGGGAGAGGGGATACGCAGTATTTT | CASSKGGRGDTQYF
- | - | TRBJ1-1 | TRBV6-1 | TGTGCCAGCAGTAGCCCGGGAGTTCTGAGAGCTTTCTTT | CASSSPGVLRAFF
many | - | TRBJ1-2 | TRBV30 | TGTGCCTGGAGTACCGGGTTGGGCTATGGCTACACCTTC | CAWSTGLGYGYTF
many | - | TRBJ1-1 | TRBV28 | TGTGCCAGCAGTTTACCGCGGGGAAGATACACTGAAGCTTTCTTT | CASSLPRGRYTEAFF
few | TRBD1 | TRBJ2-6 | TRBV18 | TGTGCCAGCTCACCAGTCAGGGGGCTCCCTGGGGCCAACGTCCTGACTTTC | CASSPVRGLPGANVLTF
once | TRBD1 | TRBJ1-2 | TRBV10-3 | TGTGCCGTACAGAGGAGACAGGGCGATAAAAATGGCTACACCTTC | CAVQRRQGDKNGYTF
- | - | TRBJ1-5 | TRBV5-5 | TGTGCCAGCAGCTTTGGAGACGCTAATCAGCCCCAGCATTTT | CASSFGDANQPQHF
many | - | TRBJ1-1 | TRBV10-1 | TGCGCCAGCACCCTAACCAAACGGGACACCTTGAACACTGAAGCTTTCTTT | CASTLTKRDTLNTEAFF
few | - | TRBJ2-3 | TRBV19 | TGTGCCAGTAGGGTAATGATGGGAGCAGATACGCAGTATTTT | CASRVMMGADTQYF
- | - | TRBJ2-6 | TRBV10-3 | TGTGCCATCGAAAACAGGGGAGGCTCTGGGGCCAACGTCCTGACTTTC | CAIENRGGSGANVLTF
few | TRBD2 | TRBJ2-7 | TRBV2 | TGTGCCAGCGCGGTGAGGACTAGCGATGGCGAGCAGTACTTC | CASAVRTSDGEQYF
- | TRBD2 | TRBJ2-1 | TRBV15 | TGTGCCACCAATGAACATAGCGGGAATGACAATGAGCAGTTCTTC | CATNEHSGNDNEQFF
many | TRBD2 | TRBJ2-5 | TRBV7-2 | TGTGCCAGCACCCCGGGGGGGAACCAAGAGACCCAGTACTTC | CASTPGGNQETQYF
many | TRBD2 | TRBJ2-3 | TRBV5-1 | TGCGCCAGCAGCTTGGAGGCTAGCGGGGGCACAGATACGCAGTATTTT | CASSLEASGGTDTQYF
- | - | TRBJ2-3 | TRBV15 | TGTGCCACCAGCAGGGCCGGACTCACAGATACGCAGTATTTT | CATSRAGLTDTQYF
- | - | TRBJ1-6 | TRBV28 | TGTGCCAGCAGGGATAATTCACCCCTCCACTTT | CASRDNSPLHF
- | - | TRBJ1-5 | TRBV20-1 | TGCAGTGCTAGTGAAACTTTGGTGGGGCAGCCCCAGCATTTT | CSASETLVGQPQHF
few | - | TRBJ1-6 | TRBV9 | TGTGCCAGCAGCGTAGCGAGTGAGGGGTACTCACCCCTCCACTTT | CASSVASEGYSPLHF
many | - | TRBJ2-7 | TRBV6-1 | TGTGCCAGCAGGGAGGTGGGAGGAGACGAGCAGTACTTC | CASREVGGDEQYF
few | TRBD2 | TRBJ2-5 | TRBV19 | TGTGCCAGTAGTACACAGCGGGACGAGACCCAGTACTTC | CASSTQRDETQYF
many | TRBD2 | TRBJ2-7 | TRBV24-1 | TGTGCCACCAGTGTAAAAGGGACTAGCGGATCCTACGAGCAGTACTTC | CATSVKGTSGSYEQYF
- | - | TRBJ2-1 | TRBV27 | TGTGCCAGCAGTTCTCCGAGGGAGAATCCTTATGAGCAGTTCTTC | CASSSPRENPYEQFF
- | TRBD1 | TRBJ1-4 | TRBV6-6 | TGTGCCAGCAGTTACTTCGGGACAGGGGTTGAAAAACTGTTTTTT | CASSYFGTGVEKLFF
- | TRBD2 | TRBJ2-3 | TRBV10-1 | TGCGCCAGCAGTGAAACTAGCGGGGTTCCCACAGATACGCAGTATTTT | CASSETSGVPTDTQYF
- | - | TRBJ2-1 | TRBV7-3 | TGTGCCAGCAGCTTATTACGCCCTCATCGACTAGAGCTACGCAATGAGCAGTTCTTC | CASSLLRPHRLELRNEQFF
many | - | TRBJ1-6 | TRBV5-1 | TGCGCCAGCAGCTTCCGGGACGGAGTTTCACCCCTCCACTTT | CASSFRDGVSPLHF
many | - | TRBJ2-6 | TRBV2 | TGTGCCAGCAGTGTCCCCCAGGGCTCTGGGGCCAACGTCCTGACTTTC | CASSVPQGSGANVLTF
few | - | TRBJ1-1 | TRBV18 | TGTGCCAGCACCTTACGGGCAGGGGACACTGAAGCTTTCTTT | CASTLRAGDTEAFF
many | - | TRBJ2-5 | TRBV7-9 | TGTGCCAGCAGCACATCGGACGGAGGCCAAGAGACCCAGTACTTC | CASSTSDGGQETQYF
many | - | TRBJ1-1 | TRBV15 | TGTGCCACCAGCTCGTGGACATATGAAGCTTTCTTT | CATSSWTYEAFF
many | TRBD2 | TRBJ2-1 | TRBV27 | TGTGCCAGCAGTTTACGTCGCGGGAGGCCAACCCACTCCTACAATGAGCAGTTCTTC | CASSLRRGRPTHSYNEQFF
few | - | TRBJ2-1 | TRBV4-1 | TGCGCCAGCAGCCTAGACTTTGCCAGGCAGTTCTTC | CASSLDFARQFF
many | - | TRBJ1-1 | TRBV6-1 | TGTGCCAGCAGATATCGGGGGCTCACTGAAGCTTTCTTT | CASRYRGLTEAFF